Following are 10 T cell receptor beta chains from one sample sequenced in a study of blood T cell repertoires in COVID-19. Sequencing was performed with immunoSEQ multiplex PCR; in TCRdb, only in-frame clones are kept and a portion is missing. Of about 300,000 clones listed, more than 70% are singletons. Sequences were obtained from peripheral blood. These receptors originate from a woman in her 30s with COVID-19, enrolled during active disease.

The chain is built from TRBV5-5 and TRBJ1-4; 7 bases match TRBD1. In germline, CDR1 is SGHKS, CDR2 YYEKEE (reference sequence). The CDR3 covers 14 residues. Losses at the gene ends were 4 bases for V and 5 bases for J; bases not matched to a gene: 5. This chain's CDR3 is CASSPTGWNEKLFF. The CDR3 bases are TGTGCCAGCAGCCCGACAGGGTGGAATGAAAAACTGTTTTTT.

This clone was found once. For the CDR3, the DNA is TGTGCCAGCAGTCCCCGACAGCTGTCCAATGGCTACACCTTC. This sequence encodes CASSPRQLSNGYTF. This chain joins TRBV27 and TRBJ1-2, with a possible D match to TRBD1 (5 bases). Germline V gene lookup returns CDR1 MNHEY and CDR2 SMNVEV (reference sequence). CDR3 length equals 14 residues. The V end was cut by 5 bases, the J end by 6 bases, with 16 bases between.

This chain connects TRBV19 to TRBJ2-3; TRBD2 agrees at 12 bases. Germline CDR1 reads LNHDA; CDR2 reads SQIVND (reference sequence). V was clipped by 6 bases and J by 3 bases; unmatched bases: 4. The CDR3 is made up of 15 amino acids. CDR3 protein: CASSGLAGGTDTQYF. As DNA, the CDR3 is TGTGCCAGTAGCGGGCTAGCGGGGGGGACAGATACGCAGTATTTT.

The rearrangement joins TRBV2 to TRBJ1-2; D remains unclear. The CDR3 consists of 15 residues. Germline values: CDR1 SNHLY, CDR2 FYNNEI. V was shortened by 3 bases and J by 0 bases, with 11 bases between the two germline ends. For the CDR3, the DNA is TGTGCCAGCAGTGAGGTTCAACTAGCTAACTATGGCTACACCTTC. It codes for CASSEVQLANYGYTF. The full variable domain, its missing parts supplied by reference TRBV2 and TRBJ1-2, is EPEVTQTPSHQVTQMGQEVILRCVPISNHLYFYWYRQILGQKVEFLVSFYNNEISEKSEIFDDQFSVERPDGSNFTLKIRSTKLEDSAMYFCASSEVQLANYGYTFGSGTRLTVV.

The V and J genes are TRBV6-5 and TRBJ1-1, with 9 bases aligning to TRBD1. The V segment lost 6 bases and the J segment 7 bases; nucleotides outside the gene matches: 12. Germline CDR1 reads MNHEY; CDR2 reads SVGAGI. This CDR3 has 15 residues. The CDR3: CASRTPDRGGDEAFF. CDR3 sequence (DNA): TGTGCCAGCAGGACCCCGGACAGGGGCGGGGATGAAGCTTTCTTT.

In this sample, this clone turned up a few times. The CDR3 region is CASSGVRVGKGYTF. CDR3 DNA sequence: TGTGCCAGCAGCGGTGTGAGGGTCGGGAAGGGCTACACCTTC. The chain carries TRBV7-2 and TRBJ1-2; the D is unclear. The CDR3 is made up of 14 amino acids. Trimming cost V 5 bases and J 8 bases, with 18 bases left between them. The V gene's germline CDR1 is SGHTA and CDR2 FQGNSA.

The CDR3, as DNA: TGTGCCATCAGTGAGTCGGGGCTAGACAATCAGCCCCAGCATTTT. Its protein is CAISESGLDNQPQHF. This chain uses TRBV10-3 with TRBJ1-5; D is possibly TRBD1 (5 bases). The length of the CDR3 is 15 residues. Trimming took off 0 bases at V and 3 bases at J, with 9 bases between the two ends. Germline CDR1 is ENHRY and CDR2 is SYGVKD.

The rearrangement joins TRBV28 to TRBJ2-1; D is possibly TRBD2 (6 bases). Germline V gene lookup returns CDR1 MDHEN and CDR2 SYDVKM. The CDR3 runs 14 residues. Trimming left V 2 bases short and J 7 bases short, with 12 bases between. Here the CDR3 reads CASSLRTITNEQFF. DNA of the CDR3: TGTGCCAGCAGTTTAAGGACTATTACGAATGAGCAGTTCTTC.

The chain is built from TRBV6-5 and TRBJ2-2, with 7 bases lining up with TRBD1. This CDR3 spans 15 amino acids. V trimming: 7 bases; J trimming: 5 bases; junction bases outside the gene matches: 10. Germline V lookup: CDR1 MNHEY, CDR2 SVGAGI. CDR3 sequence reads: CASIWTGSATGELFF. CDR3 nucleotide sequence: TGTGCCAGCATATGGACAGGTTCTGCAACCGGGGAGCTGTTTTTT.

The rearrangement uses TRBV6-4 and TRBJ2-1; D unresolved. Germline V lookup: CDR1 MRHNA, CDR2 SNTAGT. The CDR3 consists of 13 residues. V lost 0 bases and J lost 5, with 5 bases in between. The CDR3 coding sequence is TGTGCCAGCAGTGACTCAGAGAACAATGAGCAGTTCTTC. Protein product: CASSDSENNEQFF.